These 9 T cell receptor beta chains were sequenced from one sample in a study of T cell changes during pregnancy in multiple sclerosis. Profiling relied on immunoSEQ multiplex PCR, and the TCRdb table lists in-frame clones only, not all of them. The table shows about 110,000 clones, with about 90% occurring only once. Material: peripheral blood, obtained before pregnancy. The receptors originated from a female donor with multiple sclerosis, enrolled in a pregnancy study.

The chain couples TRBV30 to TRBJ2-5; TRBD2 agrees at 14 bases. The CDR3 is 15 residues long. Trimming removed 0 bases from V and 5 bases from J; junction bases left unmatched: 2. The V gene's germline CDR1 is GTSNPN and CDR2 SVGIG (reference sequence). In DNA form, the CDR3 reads TGTGCCTGGAGTGTAGGGACTAGCGGGGGTGAGACCCAGTACTTC. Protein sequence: CAWSVGTSGGETQYF. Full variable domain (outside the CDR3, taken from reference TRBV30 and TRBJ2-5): SQTIHQWPATLVQPVGSPLSLECTVEGTSNPNLYWYRQAAGRGLQLLFYSVGIGQISSEVPQNLSASRPQDRQFILSSKKLLLSDSGFYLCAWSVGTSGGETQYFGPGTRLLVL.

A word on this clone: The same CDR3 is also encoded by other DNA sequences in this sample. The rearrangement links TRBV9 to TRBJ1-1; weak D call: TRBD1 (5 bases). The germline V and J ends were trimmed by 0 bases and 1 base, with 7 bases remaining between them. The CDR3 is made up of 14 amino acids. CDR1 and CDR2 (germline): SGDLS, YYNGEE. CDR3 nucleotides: TGTGCCAGCAGCGTAGGAGGACAGAACACTGAAGCTTTCTTT. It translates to CASSVGGQNTEAFF.

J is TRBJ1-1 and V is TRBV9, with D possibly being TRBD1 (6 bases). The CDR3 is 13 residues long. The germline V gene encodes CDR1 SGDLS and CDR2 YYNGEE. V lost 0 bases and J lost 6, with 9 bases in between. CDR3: CASSVVGAAEAFF. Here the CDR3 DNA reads TGTGCCAGCAGCGTAGTGGGGGCAGCTGAAGCTTTCTTT.

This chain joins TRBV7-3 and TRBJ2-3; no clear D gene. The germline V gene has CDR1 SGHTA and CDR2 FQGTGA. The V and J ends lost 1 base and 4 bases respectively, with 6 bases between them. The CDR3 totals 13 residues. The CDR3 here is CASSLNRADTQYF. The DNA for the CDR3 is TGTGCCAGCAGCTTAAATCGAGCAGATACGCAGTATTTT.

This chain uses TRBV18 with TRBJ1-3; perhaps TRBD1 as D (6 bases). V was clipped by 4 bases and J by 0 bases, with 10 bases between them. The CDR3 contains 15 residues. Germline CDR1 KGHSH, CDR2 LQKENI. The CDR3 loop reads CASSQRTVSGNTIYF. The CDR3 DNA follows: TGTGCCAGCTCACAAAGGACAGTCTCTGGAAACACCATATATTTT.

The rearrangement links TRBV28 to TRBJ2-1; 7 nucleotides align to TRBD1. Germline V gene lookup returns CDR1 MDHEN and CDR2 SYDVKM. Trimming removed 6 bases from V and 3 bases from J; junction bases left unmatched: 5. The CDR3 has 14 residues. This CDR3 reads CASRMDRSYNEQFF. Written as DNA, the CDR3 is TGTGCCAGCAGGATGGACAGGAGCTACAATGAGCAGTTCTTC.

DNA of the CDR3: TGTGCCAGCAGTGAAGGGGTAGGGGCAGGGTGGTACGAGCAGTACTTC. Its protein is CASSEGVGAGWYEQYF. This chain connects TRBV6-1 to TRBJ2-7, with D maybe TRBD1 (5 bases). Looked up from germline, CDR1 is MNHNS and CDR2 is SASEGT. V was trimmed by 1 base and J by 4 bases, leaving 17 bases between them. The CDR3 covers 16 residues.

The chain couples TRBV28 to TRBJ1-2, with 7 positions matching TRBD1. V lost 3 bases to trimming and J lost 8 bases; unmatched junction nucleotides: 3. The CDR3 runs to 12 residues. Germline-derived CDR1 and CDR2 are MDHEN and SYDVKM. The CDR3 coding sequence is TGTGCCAGCAGTTTTACAGGGGAGGGCTACACCTTC. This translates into CASSFTGEGYTF.

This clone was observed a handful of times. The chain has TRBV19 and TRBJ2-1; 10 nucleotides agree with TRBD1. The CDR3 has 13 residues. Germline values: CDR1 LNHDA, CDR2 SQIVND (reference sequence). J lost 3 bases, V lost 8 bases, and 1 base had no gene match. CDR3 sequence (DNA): TGTGCCAGTGGACAGGGGGACTACAATGAGCAGTTCTTC. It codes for CASGQGDYNEQFF.